This T cell receptor beta chain was captured by sequencing in a study of EBV T-cell therapy then PD-1 blockade in nasopharyngeal carcinoma. Only in-frame clones appear in the TCRdb table, and some are missing; sequencing was by immunoSEQ multiplex PCR. The sample has 24,000 or so clones, approximately 80% seen once; the top ten hold approximately 28%. The CDR3 has 19 amino acids. CDR1 is SGHNT, CDR2 YYREEE, per germline (reference sequence). With V trimmed by 3 bases and J by 6 bases, 21 bases remained unmatched. Treatment described: AdE1-LMPpoly-expanded autologous EBV-specific T-cell therapy followed by anti-PD-1 nivolumab. Worth noting for this clone: Antigen: not known.

The clonotype was recovered from a man aged 40-49 years with nasopharyngeal carcinoma. The rearrangement uses TRBV5-4 and TRBJ2-3, with 8 bases identical to TRBD2. The sequencing used CD8+ T cells from blood, collected at day 61 from a patient whose treatment included autologous EBV-specific T cells and nivolumab. The CDR3, as DNA: TGTGCCAGCAGCTCACCGGAACCCCTTCTCGGGGGGGAGAGGGATACGCAGTATTTT. Its protein product is CASSSPEPLLGGERDTQYF. The whole variable domain, remainder taken from reference TRBV5-4 and TRBJ2-3, is ETGVTQSPTHLIKTRGQQVTLRCSSQSGHNTVSWYQQALGQGPQFIFQYYREEENGRGNFPPRFSGLQFPNYSSELNVNALELDDSALYLCASSSPEPLLGGERDTQYFGPGTRLTVL.